The 13 T cell receptor beta chains reported below all come from one sample, sequenced in a study of response to subunit inactivated influenza vaccine. Via MiXCR, TCRdb re-called the RT-PCR reads, giving one row per CDR3 protein. The data hold about 780,000 distinct CDR3 sequences, with roughly 20% observed a single time. The sequenced sample was PBMCs from blood, obtained about 5 days after vaccination. These receptor sequences come from a man in his fifties or sixties who received an inactivated influenza vaccine.

This chain connects TRBV10-3 to TRBJ2-2; D gene ambiguous. Germline V gene data show CDR1 as ENHRY and CDR2 as SYGVKD. The CDR3 loop spans 13 amino acids. The V end was cut by 10 bases, the J end by 3 bases, with 12 bases between. This CDR3 reads CATSAPDTGELFF. CDR3 nucleotide sequence: TGTGCCACCAGCGCCCCGGACACCGGGGAGCTGTTTTTT.

The chain couples TRBV5-5 to TRBJ1-1; D is possibly TRBD1 (6 bases). The CDR3 is 14 residues long. Germline CDR1 and CDR2: SGHKS and YYEKEE (reference sequence). V shed 4 bases and J shed 5 bases, with 15 bases lying between them. The CDR3 DNA reads as TGTGCCAGCAGCCCGGGGGGCGGGAGGACTGAAGCTTTCTTT. Protein sequence: CASSPGGGRTEAFF.

The chain is built from TRBV18 and TRBJ1-3, with 7 bases that match TRBD1. Germline-derived CDR1 and CDR2 are KGHSH and LQKENI. The CDR3 sequence is 15 residues long. Unmatched junction bases numbered 4, after V lost 3 bases and J lost 2 bases. The CDR3 loop reads CASSPLTGTGNTIYF. In DNA form, the CDR3 reads TGTGCCAGCTCACCCCTGACAGGGACTGGAAACACCATATATTTT.

The gene calls are TRBV15 and TRBJ2-1; TRBD2 matches at 7 bases. The CDR3 consists of 14 residues. V was pared by 4 bases and J by 4 bases, with 4 bases of the junction left unmatched. CDR1 is LNHNV, CDR2 YYDKDF, per germline (reference sequence). CDR3 residues: CATSIEGGYNEQFF. The CDR3 DNA reads as TGTGCCACCAGCATCGAGGGAGGGTACAATGAGCAGTTCTTC.

This chain joins TRBV6-1 and TRBJ1-2; D is ambiguous. The CDR3 consists of 16 residues. In germline, CDR1 is MNHNS, CDR2 SASEGT. The germline V and J ends were trimmed by 6 bases and 0 bases, with 17 bases remaining between them. For the CDR3, the DNA is TGTGCCAGCAGGGGATACGACGGGGAAGCTAACTATGGCTACACCTTC. This gives the protein CASRGYDGEANYGYTF.

This clonotype showed up just a few times. The chain combines TRBV5-1 with TRBJ2-5; D perhaps matches TRBD1 (5 bases). V was cut by 3 bases and J by 5 bases, with 17 bases left in between. Germline lookup yields CDR1 SGHRS and CDR2 YFSETQ. CDR3 length: 15 amino acids. The DNA for the CDR3 is TGCGCCAGCAGCTATGGGGCCCCCCCTTCGGAGACCCAGTACTTC. It encodes CASSYGAPPSETQYF.

Regarding this clonotype: Possible read error: a much larger clone is one base away. The V and J genes are TRBV4-3 and TRBJ2-1; weak D call: TRBD1 (5 bases). The better agreement between TRBJ2-7 and the DNA end casts doubt on the J call. The CDR3 covers 12 residues. Germline CDR1 LGHNA, CDR2 YSLEER. The CDR3 bases are TGCGCCAGCAGCCAACAGGGAACGGGGCAGTACTTC. Its protein product is CASSQQGTGQYF.

This clonotype has just a few counts. This may be a read error, as it is one base from a much larger clone. The chain's CDR3 is CASSLRVTYEQYF. The CDR3 DNA is TGTGCCAGCAGCTTAAGGGTGACCTACGAGCAGTACTTC. The genes are TRBV5-6 and TRBJ2-7; D is uncertain. The CDR3 spans 13 residues. Germline V gene data show CDR1 as SGHDT and CDR2 as YYEEEE. V was shortened by 2 bases and J by 2 bases, with 8 bases between the two germline ends.

A few counts support this clonotype. The chain couples TRBV25-1 to TRBJ2-5; TRBD1 might be the D (5 bases). Trimming cost V 2 bases and J 3 bases, with 19 bases left between them. The germline CDR1 and CDR2 sequences are MGHDK and SYGVNS. The length of the CDR3 is 17 residues. In nucleotides, the CDR3 is TGTGCCAGCAGTGAAATCCCTCGGACACCCTTGAAAGAGACCCAGTACTTC. Translating gives CASSEIPRTPLKETQYF.

This clonotype was counted only a few times. The chain combines TRBV24-1 with TRBJ2-2; perhaps TRBD2 as D (6 bases). This CDR3 has 15 residues. Trimming shortened V by 4 bases and J by 7 bases, and 15 bases separated the two germline ends. Germline CDR1 reads KGHDR; CDR2 reads SFDVKD. The CDR3 loop reads CATSDVHPGDGELFF. For the CDR3, the DNA is TGTGCCACCAGTGACGTCCATCCGGGAGACGGGGAGCTGTTTTTT.

The chain joins TRBV20-1 to TRBJ2-6; 9 bases agree with TRBD1. The J segment lost 0 bases and the V segment lost 6 bases, leaving 6 bases of the junction unmatched. The germline gives CDR1 DFQATT, CDR2 SNEGSKA (reference sequence). The CDR3 sequence is 16 residues long. The CDR3 DNA reads as TGCAGTGCCCCGGACAGGGGAAGCTCTGGGGCCAACGTCCTGACTTTC. The encoded protein is CSAPDRGSSGANVLTF.

The rearrangement joins TRBV13 to TRBJ2-5, with D perhaps TRBD1 or TRBD2 (5 bases each). Germline CDR1 is PRHDT and CDR2 is FYEKMQ (reference sequence). Trimming left V 4 bases short and J 5 bases short, with 20 bases between. The CDR3 covers 16 residues. The CDR3 DNA follows: TGTGCCAGCAGCTCAAAGGTCTGGCCGGGGCAGGAGACCCAGTACTTC. Translation gives CASSSKVWPGQETQYF.

V usage is TRBV4-2 and J usage is TRBJ2-1; D possibly matches TRBD1 or TRBD2 (5 bases each). The CDR3 is made up of 16 amino acids. The germline CDR1 and CDR2 sequences are LGHNA and YNFKEQ. Between the trimmed V and J ends, which lost 0 bases and 1 base, there was a span of 10 bases. The CDR3 is CASSQEIRESYNEQFF. DNA for the CDR3: TGTGCCAGCAGCCAAGAGATCAGGGAGTCCTACAATGAGCAGTTCTTC.